Listed here is a single T cell receptor (beta chain). Its cognate antigen is unknown. This sample stems from a study of shared clonotypes between healthy human individuals. Whole-study findings and limits: Clonotype sharing among donors likely depends on sequencing depth.

V dropped 6 bases and J dropped 3 bases, with 15 bases sitting between them. This CDR3 region has 15 residues. Germline CDR1 and CDR2: MNHEY and SMNVEV (reference sequence). The deep-level immunoSEQ assay was used. The assay was immunoSEQ multiplex PCR, and TCRdb's table has in-frame clones only and misses some. This sample has over a million clones, with 98% found just once. The sequencing input was naive CD4+ T cells sorted from blood. Indicated subset: CD45RA+ positively selected. V gene TRBV27 combines with J gene TRBJ1-5; no clear D gene. The TCR originated in a man under 40 in good health. CDR3 sequence (DNA): TGTGCCAGCAGCTTTAGCGGCGGACCCAATCAGCCCCAGCATTTT. Protein product: CASSFSGGPNQPQHF.